This T cell receptor beta chain was recorded in a study of Graves' ophthalmopathy and Graves' hyperthyroidism. The study amplified TCR beta CDR3 regions using RNA transcripts. An opening RT-PCR round employed HTBI primers and preceded a second-round multiplex PCR. TCRdb fed the multiplex PCR reads into MiXCR, producing one record per CDR3 protein. The sample includes almost 750,000 distinct CDR3 sequences, around 40% of them seen just once. Study results and caveats: Built on 13 signatures, a model told ophthalmopathy apart from stable hyperthyroidism with about 91% sensitivity and almost 84% specificity. Most expanded clonotypes in thyroid above 0.001 frequency also showed up in blood.

As concerns this clonotype: Antigen: not known.

Diagnosis used clinical symptoms, serum thyroxine, TRAb, thyroid ultrasound and orbital computed tomography. The authors used Ficoll-Paque density gradient centrifugation to separate PBMCs. The input was approximately 10 ml of fresh peripheral blood. The TCR sequence derives from an adult man with Graves' ophthalmopathy. The material sequenced was peripheral blood.

CDR3: CASSILQRNTEAFF. CDR3 nucleotides: TGTGCCAGTAGTATCCTACAGAGGAACACTGAAGCTTTCTTT. This rearrangement joins TRBV19 to TRBJ1-1; no clear D. The CDR3 sequence is 14 residues long. Looked up from germline, CDR1 is LNHDA and CDR2 is SQIVND (reference sequence). Trimming removed 3 bases from V and 1 base from J, with 9 bases in between. Full variable domain (missing parts from reference TRBV19 and TRBJ1-1): DGGITQSPKYLFRKEGQNVTLSCEQNLNHDAMYWYRQDPGQGLRLIYYSQIVNDFQKGDIAEGYSVSREKKESFPLTVTSAQKNPTAFYLCASSILQRNTEAFFGQGTRLTVV.